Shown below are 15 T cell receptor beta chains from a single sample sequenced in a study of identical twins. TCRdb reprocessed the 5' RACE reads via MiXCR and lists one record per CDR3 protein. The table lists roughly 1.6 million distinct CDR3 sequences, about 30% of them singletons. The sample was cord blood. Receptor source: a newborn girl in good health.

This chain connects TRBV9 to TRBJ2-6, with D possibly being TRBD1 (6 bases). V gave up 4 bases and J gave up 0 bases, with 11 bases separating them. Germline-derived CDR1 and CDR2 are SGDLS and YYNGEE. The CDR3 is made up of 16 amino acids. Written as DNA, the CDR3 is TGTGCCAGCAGCTTCGGGACAAACTCTGGGGCCAACGTCCTGACTTTC. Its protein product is CASSFGTNSGANVLTF.

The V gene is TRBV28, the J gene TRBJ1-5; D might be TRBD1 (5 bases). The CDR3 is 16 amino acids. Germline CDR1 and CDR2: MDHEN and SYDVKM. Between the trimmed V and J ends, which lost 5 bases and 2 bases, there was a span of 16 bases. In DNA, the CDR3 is TGTGCCAGCAGTCTGTTCAGGGTTTTGGGCAATCAGCCCCAGCATTTT. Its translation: CASSLFRVLGNQPQHF.

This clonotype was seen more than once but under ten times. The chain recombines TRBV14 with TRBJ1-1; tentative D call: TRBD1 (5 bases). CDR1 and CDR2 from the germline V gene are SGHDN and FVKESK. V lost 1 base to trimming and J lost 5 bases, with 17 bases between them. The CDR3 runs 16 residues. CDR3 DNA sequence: TGTGCCAGCAGCCAAGTCGGACACGGGGGGAAGACTGAAGCTTTCTTT. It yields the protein CASSQVGHGGKTEAFF.

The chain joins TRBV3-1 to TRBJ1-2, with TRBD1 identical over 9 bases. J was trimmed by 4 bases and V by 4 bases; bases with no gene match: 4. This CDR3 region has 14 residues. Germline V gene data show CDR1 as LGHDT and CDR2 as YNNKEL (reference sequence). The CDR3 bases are TGTGCCAGCAGCCCCACAGGGGGCGCCTATGGCTACACCTTC. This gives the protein CASSPTGGAYGYTF.

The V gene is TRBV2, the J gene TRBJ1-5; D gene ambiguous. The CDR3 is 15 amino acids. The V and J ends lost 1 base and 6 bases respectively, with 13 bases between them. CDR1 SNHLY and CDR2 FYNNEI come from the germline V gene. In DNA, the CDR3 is TGTGCCAGCAGTGAAGACGGACTTGGTGGTCAGCCCCAGCATTTT. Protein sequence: CASSEDGLGGQPQHF.

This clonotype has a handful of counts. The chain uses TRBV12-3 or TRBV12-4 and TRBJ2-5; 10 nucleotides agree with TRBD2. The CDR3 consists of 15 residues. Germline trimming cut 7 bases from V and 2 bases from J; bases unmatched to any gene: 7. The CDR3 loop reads CASTGTSVTQETQYF. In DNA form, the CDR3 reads TGTGCCAGCACCGGGACTAGCGTAACACAAGAGACCCAGTACTTC.

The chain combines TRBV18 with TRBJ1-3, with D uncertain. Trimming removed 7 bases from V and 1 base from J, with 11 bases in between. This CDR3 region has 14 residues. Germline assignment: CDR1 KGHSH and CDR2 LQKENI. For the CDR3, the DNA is TGTGCCAGCTTGGCGGGTTTTTCTGGAAACACCATATATTTT. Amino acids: CASLAGFSGNTIYF.

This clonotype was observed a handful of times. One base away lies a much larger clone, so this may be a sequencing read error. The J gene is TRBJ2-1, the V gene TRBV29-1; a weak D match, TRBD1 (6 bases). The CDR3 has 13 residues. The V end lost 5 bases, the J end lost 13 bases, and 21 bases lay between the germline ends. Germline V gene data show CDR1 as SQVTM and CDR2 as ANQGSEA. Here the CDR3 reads CSVLSGQKETQFF. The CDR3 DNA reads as TGCAGCGTTTTGTCCGGACAGAAAGAGACCCAGTTCTTC.

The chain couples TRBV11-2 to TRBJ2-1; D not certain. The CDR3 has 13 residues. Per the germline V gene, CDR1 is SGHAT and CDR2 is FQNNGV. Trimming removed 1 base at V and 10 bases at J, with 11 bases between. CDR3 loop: CASSLVRSKEQFF. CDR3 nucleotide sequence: TGTGCCAGCAGCTTAGTAAGGAGCAAAGAGCAGTTCTTC.

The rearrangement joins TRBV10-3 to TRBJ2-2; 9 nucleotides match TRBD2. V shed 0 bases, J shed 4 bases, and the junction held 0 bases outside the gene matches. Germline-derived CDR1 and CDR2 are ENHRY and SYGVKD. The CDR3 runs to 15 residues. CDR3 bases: TGTGCCATCAGTGAGTCTAGCGGGAGCACCGGGGAGCTGTTTTTT. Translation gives CAISESSGSTGELFF.

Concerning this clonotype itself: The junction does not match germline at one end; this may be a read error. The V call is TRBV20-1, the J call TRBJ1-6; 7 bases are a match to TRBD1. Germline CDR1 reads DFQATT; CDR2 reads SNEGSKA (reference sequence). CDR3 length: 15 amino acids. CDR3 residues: CSASPTGPGNSPLHF. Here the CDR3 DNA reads TGCAGTGCTAGTCCGACAGGGCCGGGGAATTCACCCCTCCATTTT.

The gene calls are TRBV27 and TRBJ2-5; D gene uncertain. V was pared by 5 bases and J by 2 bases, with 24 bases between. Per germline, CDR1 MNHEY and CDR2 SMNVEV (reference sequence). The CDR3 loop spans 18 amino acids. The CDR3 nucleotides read TGTGCCAGCAGTCCCCTGACCTCACTAAGCCCCCTACAAGAGACCCAGTACTTC. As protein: CASSPLTSLSPLQETQYF.

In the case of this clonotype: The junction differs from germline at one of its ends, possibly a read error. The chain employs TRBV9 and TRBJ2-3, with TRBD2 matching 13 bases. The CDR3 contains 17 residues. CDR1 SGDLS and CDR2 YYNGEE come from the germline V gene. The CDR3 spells CAGSVTGLAGVGDTQYF. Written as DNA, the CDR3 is TGTGCCGGCAGCGTAACAGGACTAGCGGGAGTAGGGGATACGCAGTATTTT.

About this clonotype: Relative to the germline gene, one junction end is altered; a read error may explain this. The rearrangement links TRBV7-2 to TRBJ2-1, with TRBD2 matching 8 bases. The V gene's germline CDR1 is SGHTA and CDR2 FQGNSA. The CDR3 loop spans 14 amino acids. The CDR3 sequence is CAGSSGLAFNEQFF. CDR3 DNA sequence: TGTGCCGGCAGCTCAGGACTAGCATTCAATGAGCAGTTCTTC.

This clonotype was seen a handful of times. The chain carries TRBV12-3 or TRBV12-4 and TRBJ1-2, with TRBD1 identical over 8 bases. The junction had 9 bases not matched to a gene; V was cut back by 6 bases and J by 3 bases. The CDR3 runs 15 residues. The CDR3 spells CASRPTGGRDYGYTF. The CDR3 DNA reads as TGTGCCAGCAGGCCCACAGGGGGAAGGGACTATGGCTACACCTTC.